The 15 T cell receptor beta chains reported below all come from one sample, sequenced in a study of radiotherapy plus CTLA-4 blockade in lung cancer listed by TCRdb under 2018. Preparation of the library involved the immunoSEQ multiplex PCR assay. In TCRdb, the immuneACCESS table is reduced to in-frame sequences with V and J assigned. These tables do not hold every clone; where another copy was compared, an unresolved V gene accounts for under half, and the others remain unexplained. Here the sample has 55,000 to 75,000 clones; approximately 76% occur a single time. Around a sixth of the sample is taken by the ten largest. The input for sequencing was peripheral blood, taken from a patient treated with radiotherapy plus ipilimumab. These receptors all stem from a human donor with non-small cell lung cancer whose response to radiotherapy plus ipilimumab could not be evaluated. Some clones in this sample may be carry-over from other donors' samples.

In its sample, this clone was seen once. The rearrangement links TRBV11-2 to TRBJ2-5; TRBD1 is a possible D gene (5 bases). CDR1 is SGHAT and CDR2 is FQNNGV in the germline V gene. Trimming took off 6 bases at V and 3 bases at J, with 17 bases between the two ends. The CDR3 sequence is 15 residues long. In nucleotides, the CDR3 is TGTGCCAGCAGTGTAGGGGTGAGGAGTAAAGAGACCCAGTACTTC. Protein sequence: CASSVGVRSKETQYF.

CDR3: CATEGQVATGELFF. For the CDR3, the DNA is TGTGCCACAGAGGGACAGGTCGCGACCGGGGAGCTGTTTTTT. J is TRBJ2-2 and V is TRBV10-3; 8 nucleotides agree with TRBD1. This CDR3 is 14 amino acids long. V lost 10 bases, J lost 5 bases, and 9 bases stayed unmatched. The germline V gene encodes CDR1 ENHRY and CDR2 SYGVKD.

The chain carries TRBV10-3 and TRBJ2-1, with 8 bases that match TRBD1. V shed 3 bases, J shed 2 bases, and the junction held 3 bases outside the gene matches. This CDR3 has 15 amino acids. CDR1 and CDR2 (germline): ENHRY, SYGVKD. In DNA, the CDR3 is TGTGCCATCAGTGACTGGACAGGGACCTACAATGAGCAGTTCTTC. Amino acid sequence: CAISDWTGTYNEQFF.

The chain couples TRBV7-8 to TRBJ1-3; 10 positions match TRBD1. V was pared by 5 bases and J by 6 bases, with 10 bases of the junction left unmatched. The CDR3 covers 16 residues. Germline-derived CDR1 and CDR2 are SGHVS and FQNEAQ. The CDR3 DNA reads TGTGCCAGCAGCACTAACCCGACAGGGGGCAAAAACACCATATATTTT. Translation gives CASSTNPTGGKNTIYF.

The J gene is TRBJ1-1, the V gene TRBV6-5; 11 bases are a match to TRBD1. Looked up from germline, CDR1 is MNHEY and CDR2 is SVGAGI. With 7 bases clipped from V and 0 bases from J, the junction kept 4 bases outside the gene matches. The CDR3 spans 15 residues. This CDR3 is CASISGQGVNTEAFF. The CDR3 nucleotides are TGTGCCAGCATTTCGGGACAGGGGGTGAACACTGAAGCTTTCTTT.

This clone was found a few times. The genes are TRBV11-3 and TRBJ2-1; 11 bases fit TRBD1. V shed 2 bases, J shed 6 bases, and the junction held 3 bases outside the gene matches. The CDR3 sequence is 15 residues long. Germline CDR1 and CDR2: SGHNT and YENEEA. CDR3 in amino acids: CASSLWDRGFNEQFF. As DNA, the CDR3 is TGTGCCAGCAGCTTATGGGACAGGGGGTTCAATGAGCAGTTCTTC.

The CDR3 region is CASSPGQGVTSGTEAFF. DNA for the CDR3: TGTGCCAGCAGCCCGGGACAGGGGGTCACCAGCGGCACTGAAGCTTTCTTT. J is TRBJ1-1 and V is TRBV4-2; 11 bases fit TRBD1. J lost 4 bases, V lost 4 bases, and 11 bases had no gene match. The CDR3 sequence is 17 residues long. Germline loops: CDR1 LGHNA, CDR2 YNFKEQ.

The rearrangement joins TRBV5-1 to TRBJ2-3; perhaps TRBD2 as D (5 bases). CDR3 size: 15 residues. V was shortened by 4 bases and J by 5 bases, with 17 bases between the two germline ends. Germline V gene data show CDR1 as SGHRS and CDR2 as YFSETQ. The CDR3 coding sequence is TGCGCCAGCAGCAGAAACATTTTCGGGGAAGATACGCAGTATTTT. Amino acids: CASSRNIFGEDTQYF.

The chain links TRBV7-9 to TRBJ2-3; D is uncertain. The CDR3 loop spans 15 amino acids. Germline CDR1 SEHNR, CDR2 FQNEAQ (reference sequence). V was pared by 4 bases and J by 4 bases, with 15 bases between. CDR3 region: CASSSSGPASDTQYF. The CDR3 DNA reads as TGTGCCAGCAGCTCCTCGGGTCCCGCCTCAGATACGCAGTATTTT.

V gene TRBV6-1 combines with J gene TRBJ2-3; possibly TRBD1 for D (6 bases). This CDR3 region has 13 residues. Between the trimmed V and J ends, which lost 4 bases and 6 bases, there was a span of 11 bases. Germline CDR1 is MNHNS and CDR2 is SASEGT. The CDR3 DNA reads as TGTGCCAGCAGTGCTGACAGGTGGGATACGCAGTATTTT. It encodes CASSADRWDTQYF.

This clone was recorded once. The chain couples TRBV6-5 to TRBJ2-7; 7 positions match TRBD1. The ends lost 8 bases at V and 0 bases at J; junction bases unmatched: 7. CDR3 length: 14 amino acids. In germline, CDR1 is MNHEY, CDR2 SVGAGI. The CDR3 DNA reads TGTGCCAGCTGGGAGACAGGGCCCTCCTACGAGCAGTACTTC. Encoded protein: CASWETGPSYEQYF.

A few counts support this clone. The chain joins TRBV28 to TRBJ2-1, with 8 bases identical to TRBD2. J lost 7 bases, V lost 7 bases, and 6 bases had no gene match. Germline loops: CDR1 MDHEN, CDR2 SYDVKM. The CDR3 has 13 residues. The CDR3 loop reads CASTGGAKNEQFF. The CDR3 nucleotides read TGTGCCAGCACCGGGGGGGCCAAAAATGAGCAGTTCTTC.

The rearrangement joins TRBV2 to TRBJ1-2; D gene unclear. V was pared by 2 bases and J by 7 bases, with 11 bases between. Germline V gene lookup returns CDR1 SNHLY and CDR2 FYNNEI. The CDR3 consists of 13 residues. CDR3: CASSESLVAGYTF. CDR3 bases: TGTGCCAGCAGTGAAAGCCTAGTTGCTGGCTACACCTTC.

The chain recombines TRBV5-1 with TRBJ2-3, with D perhaps matching TRBD2 (5 bases). The CDR3 extends over 13 amino acids. V lost 2 bases and J 8 bases, leaving 12 bases between the germline ends. Germline V lookup: CDR1 SGHRS, CDR2 YFSETQ. The CDR3: CASSFGESGTQYF. The CDR3 DNA reads as TGCGCCAGCAGCTTCGGAGAGAGCGGTACGCAGTATTTT.

CDR3 residues: CASSPLRGGPSITDTQYF. In nucleotides, the CDR3 is TGTGCCAGCAGTCCTCTCCGGGGGGGGCCCTCAATCACAGATACGCAGTATTTT. The chain couples TRBV27 to TRBJ2-3; 8 nucleotides line up with TRBD2. The CDR3 spans 18 residues. J was trimmed by 2 bases and V by 5 bases; bases with no gene match: 15. Germline V gene data show CDR1 as MNHEY and CDR2 as SMNVEV (reference sequence).